This is a list of T cell receptor beta chains from one sample in a study of Graves' ophthalmopathy and Graves' hyperthyroidism. From the multiplex PCR reads, TCRdb called clonotypes with MiXCR, one entry per CDR3 protein. Of 620,000 or so distinct CDR3 sequences listed, approximately 21% are singletons. Sequencing used peripheral blood. These receptor sequences come from a young woman with stable Graves' hyperthyroidism. Some clones in this sample may be carry-over from other donors' samples. CDR3s include the opening cysteine and the closing phenylalanine or tryptophan. The D gene is left open where the match is weak. Expanded clones get a size class; other rows say once, few or many, or leave the size out.

j_gene,abundance,d_gene,v_gene,CDR3nt,CDR3aa
TRBJ1-1,-,-,TRBV4-1,TGCGCCAGCAGCCAACGAGGACAGTCTTTGAACACTGAAGCTTTCTTT,CASSQRGQSLNTEAFF
TRBJ2-7,-,-,TRBV13,TGTGCCAGCAGCTTAGGCCGAAGGACGGTATCCTACGAGCAGTACTTC,CASSLGRRTVSYEQYF
TRBJ1-1,many,-,TRBV30,TGTGCCTGGAGTAGGGGACGGAAGAACACTGAAGCTTTCTTT,CAWSRGRKNTEAFF
TRBJ1-2,-,TRBD1,TRBV6-1,TGTGCCAGCAGCCGGGACAGGGAGGGTGGCTACACCTTC,CASSRDREGGYTF
TRBJ1-2,many,-,TRBV28,TGTGCCAGCAGAAGGGCGGGTTATGGCTACACCTTC,CASRRAGYGYTF
TRBJ2-5,-,-,TRBV7-2,TGTGCCAGCAGCCTCAACCGGGACATTTTGGAGACCCAGTACTTC,CASSLNRDILETQYF
TRBJ2-4,-,-,TRBV20-1,TGCAGTGCCAGGGACCCGGGTTTAGCCAAAAACATTCAGTACTTC,CSARDPGLAKNIQYF
TRBJ2-7,-,-,TRBV20-1,TGCAGTGCCCCCGCTGGGGGGAACTCCTACGAGCAGTACTTC,CSAPAGGNSYEQYF
TRBJ1-1,-,-,TRBV11-2,TGTGCCAGCAGTTCTAGGGGCAGGGTGGCGAACACTGAAGCTTTCTTT,CASSSRGRVANTEAFF
TRBJ2-2,many,-,TRBV6-1,TGTGCCAGCAGTGAAGCGCTAATTGGGGGCACCCTCGGCGGGGAGCTGTTTTTT,CASSEALIGGTLGGELFF
TRBJ2-7,-,-,TRBV10-3,TGTGCCATCAGTGAGTCAGGGGAGGCTCCCTACGAGCAGTACTTC,CAISESGEAPYEQYF
TRBJ2-5,many,-,TRBV7-2,TGTGCCAGCAGCTTAGAAAGGGTCGTCCAAGAGACCCAGTACTTC,CASSLERVVQETQYF
TRBJ1-2,many,TRBD1,TRBV12-3/TRBV12-4,TGTGCCAGCAGCCTGGACAGGAAAGGCGAAGGCTACACCTTC,CASSLDRKGEGYTF
TRBJ2-7,many,-,TRBV20-1,TGCAGTGCCAGCGCGGACAGCTACGAGCAGTACTTC,CSASADSYEQYF
TRBJ2-3,-,TRBD2,TRBV12-3/TRBV12-4,TGTGCCAGCAGTTCCCATACTAGCGGACGCACAGATACGCAGTATTTT,CASSSHTSGRTDTQYF
TRBJ2-7,many,TRBD1,TRBV7-3,TGTGCCAGCAGCCCCACGCCCGGGACAGGGCATCACGAGCAGTACTTC,CASSPTPGTGHHEQYF